This record concerns one T cell receptor (beta chain) sequence. What it binds is unknown. The V and J ends lost 0 bases and 8 bases respectively, with 14 bases between them. The CDR3 covers 15 residues. Germline CDR1 reads LNHDA; CDR2 reads SQIVND (reference sequence). Profiled with immunoSEQ multiplex PCR; TCRdb holds only in-frame clones, not every one. This sample has tens of thousands of clones, with approximately 90% found just once. The data originate from a study of T cells in narcolepsy. Study-wide findings and caveats: Autoreactive clonotypes reportedly recurred in blood of same and different patients, not controls.

This sequence was found in a human donor with narcolepsy. The rearrangement joins TRBV19 to TRBJ1-5, with a weak D call TRBD1 (5 bases). Sample: CD45RA- memory CD4+ T cells from PBMCs. The CDR3 loop reads CASSIDLRVRKPQHF. The CDR3, as DNA: TGTGCCAGTAGTATAGATCTCAGGGTCAGGAAGCCCCAGCATTTT.